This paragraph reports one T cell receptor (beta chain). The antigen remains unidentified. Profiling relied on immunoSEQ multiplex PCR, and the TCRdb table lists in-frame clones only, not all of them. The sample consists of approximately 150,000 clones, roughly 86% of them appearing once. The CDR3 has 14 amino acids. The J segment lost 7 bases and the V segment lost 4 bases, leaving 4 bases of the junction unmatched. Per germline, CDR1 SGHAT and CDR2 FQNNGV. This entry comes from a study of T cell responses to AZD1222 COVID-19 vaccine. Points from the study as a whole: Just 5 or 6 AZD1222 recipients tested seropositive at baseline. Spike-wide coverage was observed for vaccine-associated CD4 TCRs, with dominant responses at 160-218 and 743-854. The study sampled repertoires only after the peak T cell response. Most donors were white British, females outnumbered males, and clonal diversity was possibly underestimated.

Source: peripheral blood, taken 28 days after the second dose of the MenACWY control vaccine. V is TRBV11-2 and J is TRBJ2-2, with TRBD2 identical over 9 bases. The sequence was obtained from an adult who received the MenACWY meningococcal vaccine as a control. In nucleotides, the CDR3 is TGTGCCAGCAGCTCGGGACTAGCTGGCGGGGAGCTGTTTTTT. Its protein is CASSSGLAGGELFF.